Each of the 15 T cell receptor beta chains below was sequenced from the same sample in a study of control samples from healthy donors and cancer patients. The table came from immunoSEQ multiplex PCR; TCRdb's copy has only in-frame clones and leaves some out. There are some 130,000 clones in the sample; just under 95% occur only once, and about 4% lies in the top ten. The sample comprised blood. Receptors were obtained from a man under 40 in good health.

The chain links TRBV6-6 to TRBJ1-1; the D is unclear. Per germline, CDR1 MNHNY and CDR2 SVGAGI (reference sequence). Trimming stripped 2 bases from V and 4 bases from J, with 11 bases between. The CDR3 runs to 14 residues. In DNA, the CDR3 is TGTGCCAGCAGTTACCGCGGGGTGGGCACTGAAGCTTTCTTT. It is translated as CASSYRGVGTEAFF.

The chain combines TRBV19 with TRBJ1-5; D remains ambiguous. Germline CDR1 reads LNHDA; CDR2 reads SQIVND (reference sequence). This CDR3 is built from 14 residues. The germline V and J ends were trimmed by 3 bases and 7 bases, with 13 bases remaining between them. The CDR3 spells CASSILGSGQPQHF. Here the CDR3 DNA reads TGTGCCAGTAGTATTTTGGGGTCCGGACAGCCCCAGCATTTT.

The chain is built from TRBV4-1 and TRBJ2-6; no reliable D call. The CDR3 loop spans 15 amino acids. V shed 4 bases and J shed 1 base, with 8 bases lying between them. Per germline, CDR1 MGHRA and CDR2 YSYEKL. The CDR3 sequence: CASSPTLSGANVLTF. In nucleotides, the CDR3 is TGCGCCAGCAGCCCAACCTTGTCTGGGGCCAACGTCCTGACTTTC.

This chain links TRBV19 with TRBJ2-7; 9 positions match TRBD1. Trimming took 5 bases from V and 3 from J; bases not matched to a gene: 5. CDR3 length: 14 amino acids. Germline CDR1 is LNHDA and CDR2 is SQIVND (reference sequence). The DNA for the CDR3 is TGTGCCAGTAGTGGAGGGACAGGGCTCTACGAGCAGTACTTC. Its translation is CASSGGTGLYEQYF. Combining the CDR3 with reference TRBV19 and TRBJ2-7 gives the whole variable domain DGGITQSPKYLFRKEGQNVTLSCEQNLNHDAMYWYRQDPGQGLRLIYYSQIVNDFQKGDIAEGYSVSREKKESFPLTVTSAQKNPTAFYLCASSGGTGLYEQYFGPGTRLTVT.

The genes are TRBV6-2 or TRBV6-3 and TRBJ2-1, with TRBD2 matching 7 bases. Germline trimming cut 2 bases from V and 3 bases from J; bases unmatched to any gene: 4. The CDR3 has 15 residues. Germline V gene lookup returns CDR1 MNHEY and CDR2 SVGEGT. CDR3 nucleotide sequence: TGTGCCAGCAGTTACCGGCGGGGGATCTACAATGAGCAGTTCTTC. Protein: CASSYRRGIYNEQFF.

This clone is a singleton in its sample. The CDR3 here is CASSSTGKGPGELFF. The DNA of the CDR3 is TGCGCCAGCAGCTCAACAGGGAAGGGGCCCGGGGAGCTGTTTTTT. The rearrangement uses TRBV5-1 and TRBJ2-2; a possible D gene is TRBD1 (6 bases). Trimming pared 3 bases from V and 6 bases from J, leaving 15 bases between. The CDR3 has 15 residues. CDR1 and CDR2 (germline): SGHRS, YFSETQ.

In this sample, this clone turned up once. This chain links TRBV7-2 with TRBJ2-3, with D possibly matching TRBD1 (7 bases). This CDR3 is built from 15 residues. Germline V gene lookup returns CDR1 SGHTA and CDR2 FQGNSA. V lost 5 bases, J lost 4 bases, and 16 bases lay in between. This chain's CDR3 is CASSLNRGGADTQYF. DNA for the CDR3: TGTGCCAGCAGCCTTAACAGGGGAGGCGCAGATACGCAGTATTTT.

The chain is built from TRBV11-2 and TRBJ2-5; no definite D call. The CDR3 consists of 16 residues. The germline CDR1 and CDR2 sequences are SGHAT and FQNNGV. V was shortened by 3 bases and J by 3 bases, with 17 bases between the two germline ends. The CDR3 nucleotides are TGTGCCAGCAGCTTGGCATCATCCGGGCTCGAAGAGACCCAGTACTTC. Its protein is CASSLASSGLEETQYF.

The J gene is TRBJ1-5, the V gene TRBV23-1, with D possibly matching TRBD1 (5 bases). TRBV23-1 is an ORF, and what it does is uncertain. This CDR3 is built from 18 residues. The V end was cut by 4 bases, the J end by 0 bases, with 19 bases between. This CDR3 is CASSPETTAEYSNQPQHF. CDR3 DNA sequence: TGCGCCAGCAGTCCTGAAACGACAGCAGAGTATAGCAATCAGCCCCAGCATTTT.

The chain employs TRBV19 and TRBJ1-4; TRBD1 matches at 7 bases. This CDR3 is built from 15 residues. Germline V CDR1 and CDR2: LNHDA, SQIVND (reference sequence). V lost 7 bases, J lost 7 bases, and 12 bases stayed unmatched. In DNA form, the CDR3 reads TGTGCCAGTACCCAAATTGACAGGGATGGTGAAAAACTGTTTTTT. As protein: CASTQIDRDGEKLFF.

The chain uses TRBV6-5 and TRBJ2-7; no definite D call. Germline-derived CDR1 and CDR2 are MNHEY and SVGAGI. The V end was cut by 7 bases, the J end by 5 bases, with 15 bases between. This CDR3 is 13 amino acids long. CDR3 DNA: TGTGCCAGCAAATCTCCGGTAGGACACGAGCAGTACTTC. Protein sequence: CASKSPVGHEQYF.

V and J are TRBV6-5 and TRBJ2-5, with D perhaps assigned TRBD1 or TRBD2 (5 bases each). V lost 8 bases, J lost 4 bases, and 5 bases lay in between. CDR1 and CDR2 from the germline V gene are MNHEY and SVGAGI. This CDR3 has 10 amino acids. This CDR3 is CASGGETQYF. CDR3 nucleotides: TGTGCCAGCGGGGGAGAGACCCAGTACTTC.

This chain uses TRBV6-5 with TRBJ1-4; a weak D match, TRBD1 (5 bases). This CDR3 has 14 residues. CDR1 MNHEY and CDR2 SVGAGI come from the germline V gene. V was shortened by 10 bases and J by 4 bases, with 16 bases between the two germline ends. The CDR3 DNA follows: TGTGCCACCCTTGAGGACACCCATAATGAAAAACTGTTTTTT. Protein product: CATLEDTHNEKLFF.

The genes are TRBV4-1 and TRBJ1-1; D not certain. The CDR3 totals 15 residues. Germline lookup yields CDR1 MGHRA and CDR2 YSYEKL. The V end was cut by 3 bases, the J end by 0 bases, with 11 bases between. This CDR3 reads CASSHETQMNTEAFF. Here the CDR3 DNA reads TGCGCCAGCAGCCATGAGACCCAGATGAACACTGAAGCTTTCTTT.

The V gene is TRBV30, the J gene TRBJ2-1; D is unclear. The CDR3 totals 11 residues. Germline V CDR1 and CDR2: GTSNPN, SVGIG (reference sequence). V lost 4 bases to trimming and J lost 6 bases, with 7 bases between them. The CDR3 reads CAWTGGNEQFF. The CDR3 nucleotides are TGTGCCTGGACGGGTGGCAATGAGCAGTTCTTC.